This T cell receptor beta chain is drawn from a study of blood T cell repertoires in COVID-19. About the research overall: PBMCs, B-cell-depleted T cells, or T cells provided the cDNA or gDNA that made up the material.

Germline V gene sequence: CDR1 SGHAT, CDR2 FQNNGV. The CDR3 spans 14 residues. V was pared by 1 base and J by 5 bases, with 9 bases between. In the study's own analysis: From reference gene primer amplification, estimates of nucleated cell counts were derived. Using immunoSEQ multiplex PCR, the repertoire was profiled, and TCRdb retains in-frame clones only, with some absent. D and trimming come from the DNA, and the V and J calls and clone size come from that table. The table shows roughly 80,000 clones, with roughly four fifths occurring only once. This TCR derives from a human donor in a cohort sampled during active COVID-19. The rearrangement links TRBV11-2 to TRBJ2-1, with D maybe TRBD1 (5 bases). Sequences were obtained from peripheral blood. The CDR3: CASSLGQGNNEQFF. CDR3 DNA sequence: TGTGCCAGCAGCTTAGGGCAGGGAAACAATGAGCAGTTCTTC. Full variable domain (rest looked up from reference TRBV11-2 and TRBJ2-1): EAGVAQSPRYKIIEKRQSVAFWCNPISGHATLYWYQQILGQGPKLLIQFQNNGVVDDSQLPKDRFSAERLKGVDSTLKIQPAKLEDSAVYLCASSLGQGNNEQFFGPGTRLTVL.